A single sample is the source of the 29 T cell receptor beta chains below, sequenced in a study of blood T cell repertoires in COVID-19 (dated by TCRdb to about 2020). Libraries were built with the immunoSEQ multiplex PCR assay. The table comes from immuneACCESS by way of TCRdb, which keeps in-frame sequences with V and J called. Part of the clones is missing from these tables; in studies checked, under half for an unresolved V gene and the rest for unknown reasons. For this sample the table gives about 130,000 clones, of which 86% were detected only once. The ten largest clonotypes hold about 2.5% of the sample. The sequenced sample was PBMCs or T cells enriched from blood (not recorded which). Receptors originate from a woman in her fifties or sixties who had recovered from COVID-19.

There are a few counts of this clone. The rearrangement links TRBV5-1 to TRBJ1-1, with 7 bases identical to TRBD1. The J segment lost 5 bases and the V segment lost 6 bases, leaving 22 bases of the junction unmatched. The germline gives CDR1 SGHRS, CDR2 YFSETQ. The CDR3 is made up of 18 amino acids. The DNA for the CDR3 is TGCGCCAGCAAGCTTGGCTCACAACCGACAGGGCTAAGGACTGAAGCTTTCTTT. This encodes CASKLGSQPTGLRTEAFF.

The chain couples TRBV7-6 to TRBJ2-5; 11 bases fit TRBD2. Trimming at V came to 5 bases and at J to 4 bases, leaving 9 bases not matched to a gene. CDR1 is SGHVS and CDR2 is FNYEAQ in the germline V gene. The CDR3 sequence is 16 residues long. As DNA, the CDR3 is TGTGCCAGCAGCCGTGATAGCGGGGGGGTTGGAGAGACCCAGTACTTC. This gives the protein CASSRDSGGVGETQYF.

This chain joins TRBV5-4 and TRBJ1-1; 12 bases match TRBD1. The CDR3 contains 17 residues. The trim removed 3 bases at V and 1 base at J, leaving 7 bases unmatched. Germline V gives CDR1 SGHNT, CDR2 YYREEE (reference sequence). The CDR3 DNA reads TGTGCCAGCAGCTGGGGGACAGGGGGCATCGGGAACACTGAAGCTTTCTTT. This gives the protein CASSWGTGGIGNTEAFF.

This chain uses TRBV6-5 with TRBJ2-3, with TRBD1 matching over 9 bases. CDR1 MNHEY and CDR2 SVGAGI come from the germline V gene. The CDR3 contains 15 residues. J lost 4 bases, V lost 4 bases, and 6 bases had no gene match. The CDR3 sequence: CASSWGDREADTQYF. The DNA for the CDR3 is TGTGCCAGCAGTTGGGGGGACAGGGAAGCAGATACGCAGTATTTT.

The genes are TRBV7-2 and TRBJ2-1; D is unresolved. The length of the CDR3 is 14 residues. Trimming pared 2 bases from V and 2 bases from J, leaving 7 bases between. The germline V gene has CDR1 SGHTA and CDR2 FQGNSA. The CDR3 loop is CASSLHYTYNEQFF. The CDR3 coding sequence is TGTGCCAGCAGCTTACACTATACCTACAATGAGCAGTTCTTC.

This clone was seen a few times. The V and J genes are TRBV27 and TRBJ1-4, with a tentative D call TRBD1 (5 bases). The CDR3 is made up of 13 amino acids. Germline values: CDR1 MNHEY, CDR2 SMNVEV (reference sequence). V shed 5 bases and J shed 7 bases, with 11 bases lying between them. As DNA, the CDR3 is TGTGCCAGCAGTATTTCGGGGGTTGAAAAACTGTTTTTT. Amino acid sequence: CASSISGVEKLFF.

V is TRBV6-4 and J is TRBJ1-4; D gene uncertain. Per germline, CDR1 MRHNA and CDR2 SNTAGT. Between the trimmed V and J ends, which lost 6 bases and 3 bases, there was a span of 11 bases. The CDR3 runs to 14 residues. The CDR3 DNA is TGTGCCAGCAGGGCGGGCCACGCTAATGAAAAACTGTTTTTT. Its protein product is CASRAGHANEKLFF.

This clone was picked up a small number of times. The DNA of the CDR3 is TGCGCCAGCAGCCATACTAGCTCCTACAATGAGCAGTTCTTC. Encoded protein: CASSHTSSYNEQFF. This chain uses TRBV4-1 with TRBJ2-1; D may be TRBD2 (5 bases). The germline CDR1 and CDR2 sequences are MGHRA and YSYEKL. This CDR3 region has 14 residues. V was clipped by 3 bases and J by 0 bases, with 6 bases between them.

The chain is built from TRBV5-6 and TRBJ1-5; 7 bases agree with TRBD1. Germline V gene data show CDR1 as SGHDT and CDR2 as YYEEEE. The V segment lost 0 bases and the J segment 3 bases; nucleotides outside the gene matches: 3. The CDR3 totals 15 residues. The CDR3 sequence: CASSLGTGPNQPQHF. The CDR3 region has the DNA TGTGCCAGCAGCTTGGGGACAGGTCCCAATCAGCCCCAGCATTTT.

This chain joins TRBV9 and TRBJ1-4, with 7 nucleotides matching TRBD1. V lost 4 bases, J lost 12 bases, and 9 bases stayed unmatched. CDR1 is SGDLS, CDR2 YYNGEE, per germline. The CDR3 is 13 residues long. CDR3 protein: CASSTRTGGELFF. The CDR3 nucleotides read TGTGCCAGCAGCACTAGGACAGGTGGAGAACTGTTTTTT.

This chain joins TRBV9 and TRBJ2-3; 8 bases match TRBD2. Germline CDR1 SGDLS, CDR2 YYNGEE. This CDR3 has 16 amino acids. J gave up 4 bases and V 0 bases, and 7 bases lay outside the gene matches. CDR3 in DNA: TGTGCCAGCAGCGTAGCGGGAGGGGGGGGCCCAGATACGCAGTATTTT. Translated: CASSVAGGGGPDTQYF.

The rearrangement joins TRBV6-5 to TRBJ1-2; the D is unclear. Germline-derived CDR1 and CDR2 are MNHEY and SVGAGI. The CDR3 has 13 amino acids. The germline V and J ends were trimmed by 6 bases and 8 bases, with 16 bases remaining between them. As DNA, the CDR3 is TGTGCCAGCAGAACCGGTTCCATGCGCGGCTACACCTTC. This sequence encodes CASRTGSMRGYTF.

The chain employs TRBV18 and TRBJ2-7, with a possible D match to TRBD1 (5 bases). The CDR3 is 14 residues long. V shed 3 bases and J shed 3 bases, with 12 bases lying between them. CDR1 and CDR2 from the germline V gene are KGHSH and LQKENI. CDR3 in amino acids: CASSPRQIIYEQYF. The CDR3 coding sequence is TGTGCCAGCTCACCTAGACAGATAATCTACGAGCAGTACTTC.

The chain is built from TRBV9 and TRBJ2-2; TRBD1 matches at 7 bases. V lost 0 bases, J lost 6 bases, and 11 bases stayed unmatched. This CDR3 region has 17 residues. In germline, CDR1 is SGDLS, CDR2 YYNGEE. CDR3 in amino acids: CASSVGIQGRTPGELFF. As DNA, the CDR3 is TGTGCCAGCAGCGTAGGAATACAGGGGCGGACGCCCGGGGAGCTGTTTTTT.

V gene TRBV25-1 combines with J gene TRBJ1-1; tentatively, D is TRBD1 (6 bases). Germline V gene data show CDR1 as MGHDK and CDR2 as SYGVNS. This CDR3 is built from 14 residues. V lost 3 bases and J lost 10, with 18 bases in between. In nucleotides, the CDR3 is TGTGCCAGCAGTGACGATAAGGGGGTGGTAACAGCTTTCTTT. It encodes CASSDDKGVVTAFF.

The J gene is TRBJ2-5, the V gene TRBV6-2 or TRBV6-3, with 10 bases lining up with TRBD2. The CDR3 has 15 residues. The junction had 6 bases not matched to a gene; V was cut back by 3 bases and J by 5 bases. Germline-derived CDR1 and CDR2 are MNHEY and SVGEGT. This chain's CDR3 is CASSYQLAGRETQYF. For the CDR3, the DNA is TGTGCCAGCAGTTATCAACTAGCGGGGAGGGAGACCCAGTACTTC.

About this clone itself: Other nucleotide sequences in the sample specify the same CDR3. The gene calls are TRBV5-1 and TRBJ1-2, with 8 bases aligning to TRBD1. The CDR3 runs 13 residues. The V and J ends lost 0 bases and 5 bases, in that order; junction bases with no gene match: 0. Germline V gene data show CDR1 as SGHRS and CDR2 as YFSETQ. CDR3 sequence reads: CASSLDRGYGYTF. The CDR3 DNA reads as TGCGCCAGCAGCTTGGACAGGGGGTATGGCTACACCTTC.

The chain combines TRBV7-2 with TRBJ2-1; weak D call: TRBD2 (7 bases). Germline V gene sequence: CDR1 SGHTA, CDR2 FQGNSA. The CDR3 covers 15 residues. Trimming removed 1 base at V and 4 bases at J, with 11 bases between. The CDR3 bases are TGTGCCAGCAGCTTAGGTGGGGGGGCTTACAATGAGCAGTTCTTC. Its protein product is CASSLGGGAYNEQFF.

CDR3 DNA sequence: TGCGCCAGCAGCGAGACTATTAGGGTAAACACTGAAGCTTTCTTT. Translation gives CASSETIRVNTEAFF. The chain joins TRBV5-1 to TRBJ1-1; D ambiguous. Germline V CDR1 and CDR2: SGHRS, YFSETQ. This CDR3 comprises 15 residues. V shed 4 bases and J shed 2 bases, with 15 bases lying between them.

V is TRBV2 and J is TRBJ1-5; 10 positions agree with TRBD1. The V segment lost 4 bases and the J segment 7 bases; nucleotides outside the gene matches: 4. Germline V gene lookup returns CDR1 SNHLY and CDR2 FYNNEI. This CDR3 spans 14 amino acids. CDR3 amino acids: CASSARTGGQPQHF. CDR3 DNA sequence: TGTGCCAGCAGTGCGAGGACAGGGGGACAGCCCCAGCATTTT. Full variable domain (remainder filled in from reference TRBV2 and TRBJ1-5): EPEVTQTPSHQVTQMGQEVILRCVPISNHLYFYWYRQILGQKVEFLVSFYNNEISEKSEIFDDQFSVERPDGSNFTLKIRSTKLEDSAMYFCASSARTGGQPQHFGDGTRLSIL.

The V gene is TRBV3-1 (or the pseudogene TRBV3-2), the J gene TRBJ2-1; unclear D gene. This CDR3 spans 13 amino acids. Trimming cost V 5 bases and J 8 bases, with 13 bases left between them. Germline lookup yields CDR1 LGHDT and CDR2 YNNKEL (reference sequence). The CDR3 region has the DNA TGTGCCAGCAGCGAACCTAGTTTGGATGAGCAGTTCTTC. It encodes CASSEPSLDEQFF.

In DNA, the CDR3 is TGTGCCAGCAGCGCCCCCGGGGACAGGGGTCCCGGCTACACCTTC. Its translation is CASSAPGDRGPGYTF. The rearrangement joins TRBV7-9 to TRBJ1-2; 10 nucleotides line up with TRBD1. The CDR3 has 15 amino acids. V lost 5 bases and J lost 8; bases outside the gene matches: 11. Germline V gene data show CDR1 as SEHNR and CDR2 as FQNEAQ (reference sequence).

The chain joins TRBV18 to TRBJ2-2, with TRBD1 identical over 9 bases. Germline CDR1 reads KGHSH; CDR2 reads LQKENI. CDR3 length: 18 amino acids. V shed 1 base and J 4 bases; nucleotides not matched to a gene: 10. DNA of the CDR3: TGTGCCAGCTCACCACGGGGACAGGGTTTTCTCGGCACCGGGGAGCTGTTTTTT. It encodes CASSPRGQGFLGTGELFF.

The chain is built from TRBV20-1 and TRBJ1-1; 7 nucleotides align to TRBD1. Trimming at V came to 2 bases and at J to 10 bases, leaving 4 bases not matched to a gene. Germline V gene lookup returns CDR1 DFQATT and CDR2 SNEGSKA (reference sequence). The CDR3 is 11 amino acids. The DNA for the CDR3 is TGCAGTGCTAGACCCACAGGGGTAGCTTTCTTT. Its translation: CSARPTGVAFF.

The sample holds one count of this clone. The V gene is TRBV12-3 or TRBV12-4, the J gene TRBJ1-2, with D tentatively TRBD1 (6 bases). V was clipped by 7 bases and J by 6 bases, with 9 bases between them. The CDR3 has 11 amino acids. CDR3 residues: CASMDRNGYTF. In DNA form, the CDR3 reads TGTGCCAGCATGGACAGAAATGGCTACACCTTC.

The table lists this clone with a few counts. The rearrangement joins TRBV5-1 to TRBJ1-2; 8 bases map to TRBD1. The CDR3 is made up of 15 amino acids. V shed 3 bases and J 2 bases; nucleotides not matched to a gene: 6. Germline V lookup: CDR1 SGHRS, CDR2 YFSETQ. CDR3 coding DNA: TGCGCCAGCAGCTGGGGGACAGGATCCAACTATGGCTACACCTTC. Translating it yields CASSWGTGSNYGYTF.

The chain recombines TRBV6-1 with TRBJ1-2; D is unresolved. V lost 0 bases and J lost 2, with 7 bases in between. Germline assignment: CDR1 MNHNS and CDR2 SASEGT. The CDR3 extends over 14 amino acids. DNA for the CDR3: TGTGCCAGCAGTGAAGCGCGCCGGAACTATGGCTACACCTTC. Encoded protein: CASSEARRNYGYTF.

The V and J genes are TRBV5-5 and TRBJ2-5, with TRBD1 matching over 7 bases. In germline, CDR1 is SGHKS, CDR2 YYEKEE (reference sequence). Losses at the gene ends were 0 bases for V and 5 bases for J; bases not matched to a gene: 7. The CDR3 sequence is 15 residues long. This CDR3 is CASSLETGRRETQYF. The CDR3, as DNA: TGTGCCAGCAGCTTGGAGACAGGGCGAAGGGAGACCCAGTACTTC.

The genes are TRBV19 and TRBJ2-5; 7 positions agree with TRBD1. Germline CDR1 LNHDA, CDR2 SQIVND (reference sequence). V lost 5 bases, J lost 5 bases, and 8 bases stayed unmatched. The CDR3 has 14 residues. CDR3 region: CASSEDRASETQYF. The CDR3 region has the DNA TGTGCCAGTAGTGAAGACAGGGCTTCCGAGACCCAGTACTTC.